The 10 T cell receptor beta chains below all came from one sample that was sequenced in a study of T cells in Graves' hyperthyroidism and ophthalmopathy. Researchers took RNA transcripts and amplified the TCR beta CDR3 regions from them. HTBI primers were employed in a first-round RT-PCR of the TCR CDR3. TCRdb re-called the multiplex PCR reads through MiXCR, storing one row per CDR3 protein. The data contain approximately 600,000 distinct CDR3 sequences, roughly 14% of them singletons. Specimen: blood. These receptors were obtained from a middle-aged woman with Graves' ophthalmopathy.

This clonotype has a handful of counts. A much larger clone is a single base away; this may be a read error. This rearrangement joins TRBV10-3 to TRBJ2-5; no definite D call. Trimming stripped 3 bases from V and 1 base from J, with 3 bases between. The germline CDR1 and CDR2 sequences are ENHRY and SYGVKD. The CDR3 consists of 12 residues. Here the CDR3 reads CAISDPQETQYF. The CDR3 nucleotides read TGTGCCATCAGTGACCCCCAAGAGACCCAGTACTTC.

This clonotype showed up many times. The V call is TRBV12-3 or TRBV12-4, the J call TRBJ2-7; D not resolved. V lost 4 bases and J 9 bases, leaving 19 bases between the germline ends. The CDR3 has 14 amino acids. CDR3 loop: CASSSDGYGTGQYF. The CDR3 nucleotides read TGTGCCAGCAGTTCGGACGGCTACGGTACGGGGCAGTACTTC.

This clonotype was found many times. The chain uses TRBV19 and TRBJ2-5, with 7 nucleotides matching TRBD1. Trimming cost V 5 bases and J 1 base; bases outside gene matches: 4. The CDR3 sequence is 14 residues long. CDR1 and CDR2 (germline): LNHDA, SQIVND (reference sequence). As DNA, the CDR3 is TGTGCCAGTAGTCGGAACAGGGGCCAAGAGACCCAGTACTTC. Translated, it gives CASSRNRGQETQYF.

This clonotype appeared a few times. The V and J genes are TRBV28 and TRBJ1-1; TRBD1 agrees at 7 bases. The germline CDR1 and CDR2 sequences are MDHEN and SYDVKM. This CDR3 is built from 15 residues. V lost 8 bases and J lost 2; bases outside the gene matches: 11. The CDR3 sequence is CASGGQRRPNTEAFF. The CDR3 DNA is TGTGCCAGCGGGGGACAGCGGCGACCCAACACTGAAGCTTTCTTT.

This clonotype was seen ten or more times. The chain is built from TRBV28 and TRBJ1-5, with TRBD1 identical over 8 bases. V shed 6 bases, J shed 2 bases, and the junction held 6 bases outside the gene matches. The CDR3 is 15 amino acids. The germline V gene encodes CDR1 MDHEN and CDR2 SYDVKM. CDR3 protein: CASSATGVRNQPQHF. DNA of the CDR3: TGTGCCAGCAGCGCGACAGGGGTACGCAATCAGCCCCAGCATTTT.

This clonotype has a handful of counts. The chain recombines TRBV12-3 or TRBV12-4 with TRBJ2-2, with 12 positions matching TRBD2. CDR3 length: 15 residues. J gave up 6 bases and V 6 bases, and 5 bases lay outside the gene matches. CDR3 loop: CASRLLAGGAGELFF. The CDR3 DNA sequence: TGTGCCAGCAGACTACTAGCGGGAGGCGCCGGGGAGCTGTTTTTT.

This clonotype was seen many times. The chain joins TRBV12-3 or TRBV12-4 to TRBJ2-1, with 8 bases identical to TRBD1. V gave up 6 bases and J gave up 4 bases; unmatched junction bases: 8. The CDR3 runs 15 residues. The CDR3 DNA sequence: TGTGCCAGCAGCGAGACAGGGGCCCTATACAATGAGCAGTTCTTC. Amino acids: CASSETGALYNEQFF.

The table lists this clonotype with many counts. This rearrangement joins TRBV7-8 to TRBJ2-7; a weak D match, TRBD1 (5 bases). V dropped 6 bases and J dropped 6 bases, with 24 bases sitting between them. The CDR3 is 16 amino acids. Germline CDR1 reads SGHVS; CDR2 reads FQNEAQ. The CDR3 nucleotides are TGTGCCAGCAGTCTTCCGCCTCACAGGTTATTGGCCGAGCAGTACTTC. It translates to CASSLPPHRLLAEQYF.

There are many counts of this clonotype. For the CDR3, the DNA is TGCAGTGCTAGAGGGACTAGCGTCTACGAGCAGTACTTC. The encoded protein is CSARGTSVYEQYF. This chain uses TRBV20-1 with TRBJ2-7, with TRBD2 matching over 9 bases. Germline trimming cut 1 base from V and 3 bases from J; bases unmatched to any gene: 1. This CDR3 is 13 amino acids long. Looked up from germline, CDR1 is DFQATT and CDR2 is SNEGSKA (reference sequence).

The sample holds many counts of this clonotype. The J gene is TRBJ2-7, the V gene TRBV6-1; D may be TRBD1 (6 bases). This CDR3 has 15 residues. The germline gives CDR1 MNHNS, CDR2 SASEGT. Trimming cost V 4 bases and J 3 bases, with 16 bases left between them. The DNA of the CDR3 is TGTGCCAGCAGTGGAACCGGGACAACCGACTACGAGCAGTACTTC. Its translation is CASSGTGTTDYEQYF.